What follows are 2 T cell receptor beta chains derived from one specimen sequenced in a study of CD8+CD57+ T cells in acquired aplastic anemia. Patients included in sequencing had previously demonstrated CD8+CD57+ cell expansion by flow cytometry. The use of genomic DNA as template underpinned the TCR beta VDJ and CDR3 profiling. TCRdb re-called the reads through MiXCR, storing one row per CDR3 protein. The sample consists of about 160,000 distinct CDR3 sequences, about two thirds of them appearing once. The sequencing input was sorted CD4+, CD8+, or CD8+CD57+ T cells (not recorded which) from PBMCs. The receptor source for this set is a human donor with aplastic anemia.

The chain employs TRBV10-3 and TRBJ1-5; a possible D gene is TRBD1 (6 bases). This CDR3 spans 13 amino acids. The V gene lost 10 bases and the J gene lost 11 bases, with 21 bases spanning the gap. CDR1 ENHRY and CDR2 SYGVKD come from the germline V gene. CDR3 in amino acids: CATSTGLNEAQHF. CDR3 nucleotide sequence: TGTGCCACGTCGACAGGTCTTAACGAGGCCCAGCATTTT.

This chain connects TRBV19 to TRBJ2-7, with TRBD1 matching 8 bases. The length of the CDR3 is 12 residues. Per the germline V gene, CDR1 is LNHDA and CDR2 is SQIVND (reference sequence). Trimming took 6 bases from V and 6 from J; bases not matched to a gene: 4. CDR3 DNA: TGTGCCAGTAGCCACACAGGGGGCGAGCAGTACTTC. It yields the protein CASSHTGGEQYF.